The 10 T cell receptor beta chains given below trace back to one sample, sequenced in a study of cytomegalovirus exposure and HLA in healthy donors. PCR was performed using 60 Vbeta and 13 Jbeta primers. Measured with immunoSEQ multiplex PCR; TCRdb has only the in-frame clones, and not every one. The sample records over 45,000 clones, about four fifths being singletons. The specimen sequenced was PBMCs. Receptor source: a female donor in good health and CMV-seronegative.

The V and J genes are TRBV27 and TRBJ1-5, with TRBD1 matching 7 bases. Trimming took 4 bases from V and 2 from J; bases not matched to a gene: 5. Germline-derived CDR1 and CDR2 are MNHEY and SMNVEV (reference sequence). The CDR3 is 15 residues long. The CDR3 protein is CASSSQGLGNQPQHF. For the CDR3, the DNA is TGTGCCAGCAGTTCACAGGGGTTAGGCAATCAGCCCCAGCATTTT.

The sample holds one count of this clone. The CDR3 DNA reads TGTGCCAGCAGGTTAAGAGGGAACACTGAAGCTTTCTTT. Translating it yields CASRLRGNTEAFF. The chain employs TRBV6-5 and TRBJ1-1; no clear D. This CDR3 region has 13 residues. V lost 6 bases and J 1 base, leaving 9 bases between the germline ends. Germline V gene data show CDR1 as MNHEY and CDR2 as SVGAGI.

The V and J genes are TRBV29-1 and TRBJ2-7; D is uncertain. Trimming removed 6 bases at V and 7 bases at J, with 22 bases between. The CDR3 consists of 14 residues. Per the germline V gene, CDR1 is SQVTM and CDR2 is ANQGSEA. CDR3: CSVAPGQAASEQYF. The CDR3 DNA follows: TGCAGCGTGGCGCCTGGGCAGGCCGCAAGTGAGCAGTACTTC.

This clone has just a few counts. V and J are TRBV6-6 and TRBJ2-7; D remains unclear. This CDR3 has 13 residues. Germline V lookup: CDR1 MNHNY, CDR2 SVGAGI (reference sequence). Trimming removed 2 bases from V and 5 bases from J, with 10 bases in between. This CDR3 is CASSYEVSHEQYF. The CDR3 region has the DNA TGTGCCAGCAGTTACGAGGTCAGCCACGAGCAGTACTTC.

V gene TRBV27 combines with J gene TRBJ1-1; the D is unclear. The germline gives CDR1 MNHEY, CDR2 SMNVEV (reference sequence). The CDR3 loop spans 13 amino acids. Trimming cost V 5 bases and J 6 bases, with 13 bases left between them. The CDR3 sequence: CASSEGYVAEAFF. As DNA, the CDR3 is TGTGCCAGCAGTGAGGGATACGTGGCTGAAGCTTTCTTT.

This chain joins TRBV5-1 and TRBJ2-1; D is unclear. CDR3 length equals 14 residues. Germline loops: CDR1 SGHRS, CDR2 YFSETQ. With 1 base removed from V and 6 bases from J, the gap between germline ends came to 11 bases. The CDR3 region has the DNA TGCGCCAGCAGCTTGCTCGCTTCGGGCAATGAGCAGTTCTTC. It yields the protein CASSLLASGNEQFF. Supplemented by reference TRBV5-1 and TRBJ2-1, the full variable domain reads KAGVTQTPRYLIKTRGQQVTLSCSPISGHRSVSWYQQTPGQGLQFLFEYFSETQRNKGNFPGRFSGRQFSNSRSEMNVSTLELGDSALYLCASSLLASGNEQFFGPGTRLTVL.

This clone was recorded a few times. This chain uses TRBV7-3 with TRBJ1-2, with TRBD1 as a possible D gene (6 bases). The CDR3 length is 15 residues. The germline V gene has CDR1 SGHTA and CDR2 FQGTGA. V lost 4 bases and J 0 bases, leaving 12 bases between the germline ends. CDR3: CASSSTGTTNYGYTF. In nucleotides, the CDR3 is TGTGCCAGCAGCTCTACCGGGACAACTAACTATGGCTACACCTTC.

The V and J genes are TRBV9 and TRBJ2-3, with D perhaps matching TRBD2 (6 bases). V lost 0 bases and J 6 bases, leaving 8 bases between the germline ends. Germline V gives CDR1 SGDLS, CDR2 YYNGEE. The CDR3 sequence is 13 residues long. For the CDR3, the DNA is TGTGCCAGCAGCGTAGCTAGCGCTGATACGCAGTATTTT. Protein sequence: CASSVASADTQYF.

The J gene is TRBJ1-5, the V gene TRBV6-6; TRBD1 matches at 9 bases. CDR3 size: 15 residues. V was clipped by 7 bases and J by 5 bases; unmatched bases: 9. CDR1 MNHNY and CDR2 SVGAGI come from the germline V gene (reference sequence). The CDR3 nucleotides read TGTGCCAGCAAGTTTGGACAGGGGCCCTATCAGCCCCAGCATTTT. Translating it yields CASKFGQGPYQPQHF.

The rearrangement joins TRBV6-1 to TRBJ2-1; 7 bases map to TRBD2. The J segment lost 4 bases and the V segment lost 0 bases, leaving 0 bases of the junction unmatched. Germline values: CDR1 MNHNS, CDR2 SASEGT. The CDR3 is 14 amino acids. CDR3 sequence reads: CASSEAGGYNEQFF. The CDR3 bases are TGTGCCAGCAGTGAAGCGGGGGGGTACAATGAGCAGTTCTTC.